The clone carrying this TCR beta chain has a count of ten or more. This sample is part of a study of early T cells in non-severe SARS-CoV-2 infection. TCRdb re-analysed the 5' RACE reads in MiXCR, keeping a single row per CDR3 protein. Of tens of thousands of distinct CDR3 sequences in the sample, approximately 9% were seen once. CDR3 size: 15 residues. Germline V gene lookup returns CDR1 MNHNY and CDR2 SVGAGI (reference sequence). V was pared by 5 bases and J by 1 base, with 12 bases between. The chain carries TRBV6-6 and TRBJ1-5; D call uncertain. This receptor was identified in an adult who was a healthcare worker with PCR-confirmed SARS-CoV-2 infection or an uninfected control (not recorded which). The sample in question was whole blood, obtained at baseline. The CDR3 reads CASSHPSPSNQPQHF. In DNA form, the CDR3 reads TGTGCCAGCAGTCACCCATCGCCGAGCAATCAGCCCCAGCATTTT.